This paragraph reports one T cell receptor (beta chain). This entry is derived from a study of cytotoxic CD8 clonotypes in ibrutinib-treated CLL. The CDR3 length is 12 residues. V shed 4 bases and J 7 bases; nucleotides not matched to a gene: 4. Germline V gene data show CDR1 as LNHDA and CDR2 as SQIVND (reference sequence). Libraries were prepared by immunoSEQ multiplex PCR; TCRdb keeps only in-frame clonotypes and omits some of them. The table lists approximately 92,000 clones, roughly three quarters of them singletons, with about 22% in the top ten. The sequencing here drew on PBMCs, taken after 24 months of ibrutinib treatment. The receptor was isolated from a human donor with chronic lymphocytic leukemia. The chain is built from TRBV19 and TRBJ2-7; TRBD1 aligns across 7 bases. This CDR3 is CASSTDRVEQYF. In DNA, the CDR3 is TGTGCCAGTAGTACCGACAGGGTGGAGCAGTACTTC. The entire variable domain, with the rest obtained from reference TRBV19 and TRBJ2-7, is as follows: DGGITQSPKYLFRKEGQNVTLSCEQNLNHDAMYWYRQDPGQGLRLIYYSQIVNDFQKGDIAEGYSVSREKKESFPLTVTSAQKNPTAFYLCASSTDRVEQYFGPGTRLTVT.